The 22 T cell receptor beta chains given below trace back to one sample, sequenced in a study of cytomegalovirus exposure and HLA in healthy donors. TCRdb's copy holds only in-frame clones and misses some; the assay was immunoSEQ multiplex PCR. Of about 82,000 clones listed, 85% to 95% were seen once; the top ten hold about 0.61%. Sequencing used PBMCs. The receptors stem from a man aged 18 to 29 in good health and CMV-seronegative.

The chain has TRBV5-1 and TRBJ2-3; the match to TRBD2 covers 12 bases. The V gene end was trimmed by 4 bases and the J gene end by 6 bases; junction bases not matched to a gene: 6. The CDR3 sequence is 15 residues long. Germline CDR1 SGHRS, CDR2 YFSETQ. CDR3 bases: TGCGCCAGCAGCCCCACTAGCGGGGGGCGGGATACGCAGTATTTT. Translation gives CASSPTSGGRDTQYF. Using reference TRBV5-1 and TRBJ2-3 for the parts outside the CDR3, the full variable domain is KAGVTQTPRYLIKTRGQQVTLSCSPISGHRSVSWYQQTPGQGLQFLFEYFSETQRNKGNFPGRFSGRQFSNSRSEMNVSTLELGDSALYLCASSPTSGGRDTQYFGPGTRLTVL.

This chain uses TRBV11-2 with TRBJ2-7, with 7 bases lining up with TRBD1. There are 15 residues in the CDR3. In germline, CDR1 is SGHAT, CDR2 FQNNGV. J gave up 0 bases and V 3 bases, and 5 bases lay outside the gene matches. CDR3 sequence: CASSLGQTVSYEQYF. The DNA of the CDR3 is TGTGCCAGCAGCTTGGGACAGACCGTCTCCTACGAGCAGTACTTC.

The J gene is TRBJ1-1, the V gene TRBV6-5; perhaps TRBD1 as D (5 bases). CDR1 and CDR2 from the germline V gene are MNHEY and SVGAGI. V gave up 4 bases and J gave up 1 base, with 10 bases separating them. The CDR3 runs to 14 residues. CDR3 sequence reads: CASSFDRRNTEAFF. DNA of the CDR3: TGTGCCAGCAGTTTCGACAGAAGGAACACTGAAGCTTTCTTT.

The V and J genes are TRBV30 and TRBJ1-1; 7 nucleotides agree with TRBD1. This CDR3 is 12 amino acids long. J was trimmed by 6 bases and V by 0 bases; bases with no gene match: 1. Germline CDR1 is GTSNPN and CDR2 is SVGIG (reference sequence). This CDR3 is CAWSVGTAEAFF. CDR3 DNA sequence: TGTGCCTGGAGTGTAGGGACAGCTGAAGCTTTCTTT.

V is TRBV5-1 and J is TRBJ2-7, with a possible D match to TRBD2 (6 bases). Trimming shortened V by 4 bases and J by 1 base, and 18 bases separated the two germline ends. This CDR3 is 16 amino acids long. CDR1 is SGHRS and CDR2 is YFSETQ in the germline V gene. The CDR3 protein is CASSTLSRGDSYEQYF. The CDR3 DNA reads TGCGCCAGCAGCACCCTATCGCGGGGCGATTCCTACGAGCAGTACTTC. The full variable domain, its missing parts supplied by reference TRBV5-1 and TRBJ2-7, is KAGVTQTPRYLIKTRGQQVTLSCSPISGHRSVSWYQQTPGQGLQFLFEYFSETQRNKGNFPGRFSGRQFSNSRSEMNVSTLELGDSALYLCASSTLSRGDSYEQYFGPGTRLTVT.

The V gene is TRBV5-4, the J gene TRBJ2-5, with a tentative D call TRBD2 (6 bases). Germline CDR1 is SGHNT and CDR2 is YYREEE (reference sequence). Trimming pared 1 base from V and 2 bases from J, leaving 12 bases between. The CDR3 spans 15 residues. CDR3 sequence: CASSLNGAGQETQYF. The CDR3 DNA reads TGTGCCAGCAGCTTGAATGGGGCGGGGCAAGAGACCCAGTACTTC.

The V call is TRBV30, the J call TRBJ2-7; perhaps TRBD2 as D (5 bases). The CDR3 consists of 14 residues. Trimming took 0 bases from V and 4 from J, leaving 13 bases between them. Germline CDR1 GTSNPN, CDR2 SVGIG (reference sequence). The CDR3 here is CAWSVLREKYEQYF. The CDR3 coding sequence is TGTGCCTGGAGTGTACTTAGGGAGAAGTACGAGCAGTACTTC. Full variable domain (outside the CDR3, taken from reference TRBV30 and TRBJ2-7): SQTIHQWPATLVQPVGSPLSLECTVEGTSNPNLYWYRQAAGRGLQLLFYSVGIGQISSEVPQNLSASRPQDRQFILSSKKLLLSDSGFYLCAWSVLREKYEQYFGPGTRLTVT.

J is TRBJ1-1 and V is TRBV2; D is undetermined. The CDR3 extends over 13 amino acids. V lost 6 bases and J lost 5, with 13 bases in between. Germline CDR1 SNHLY, CDR2 FYNNEI. The CDR3, as DNA: TGTGCCAGCAGAGTCGGGAGAAGGACTGAAGCTTTCTTT. It yields the protein CASRVGRRTEAFF.

In this sample, this clone turned up once. The chain uses TRBV6-1 and TRBJ1-5; D gene unclear. V lost 5 bases and J lost 4, with 15 bases in between. The CDR3 covers 15 residues. Germline lookup yields CDR1 MNHNS and CDR2 SASEGT. The CDR3 loop is CASSSPDLINQPQHF. CDR3 nucleotides: TGTGCCAGCAGTTCCCCCGATCTAATTAATCAGCCCCAGCATTTT.

The V call is TRBV11-2, the J call TRBJ2-1, with D perhaps TRBD2 (6 bases). The CDR3 consists of 16 residues. The germline V gene has CDR1 SGHAT and CDR2 FQNNGV. V was trimmed by 1 base and J by 9 bases, leaving 19 bases between them. CDR3 protein: CASSLGAYVAAGEQFF. The CDR3 region has the DNA TGTGCCAGCAGCTTAGGAGCTTACGTGGCAGCGGGTGAGCAGTTCTTC. Filled out from reference TRBV11-2 and TRBJ2-1, the complete variable domain reads EAGVAQSPRYKIIEKRQSVAFWCNPISGHATLYWYQQILGQGPKLLIQFQNNGVVDDSQLPKDRFSAERLKGVDSTLKIQPAKLEDSAVYLCASSLGAYVAAGEQFFGPGTRLTVL.

The chain combines TRBV27 with TRBJ2-7; TRBD1 agrees at 9 bases. The CDR3 spans 15 residues. Germline V gene sequence: CDR1 MNHEY, CDR2 SMNVEV (reference sequence). The V and J ends lost 2 bases and 6 bases, in that order; junction bases with no gene match: 8. The CDR3 is CASSLTGGASREQYF. The CDR3 coding sequence is TGTGCCAGCAGTTTAACAGGGGGCGCTTCTCGCGAGCAGTACTTC.

This rearrangement joins TRBV18 to TRBJ2-5, with TRBD2 matching over 11 bases. Germline assignment: CDR1 KGHSH and CDR2 LQKENI. Unmatched junction bases numbered 7, after V lost 6 bases and J lost 1 base. The length of the CDR3 is 16 residues. The CDR3 here is CASSPGLAGSQETQYF. The CDR3 DNA is TGTGCCAGCTCTCCAGGACTAGCGGGTAGCCAAGAGACCCAGTACTTC.

The chain employs TRBV6-1 and TRBJ1-1; 8 bases match TRBD1. The germline V gene encodes CDR1 MNHNS and CDR2 SASEGT. The CDR3 loop spans 13 amino acids. After removal of 5 bases from V and 4 bases from J, the junction contained 3 bases not matched to a gene. The CDR3 is CASSRGTGTEAFF. Written as DNA, the CDR3 is TGTGCCAGCAGTCGGGGGACAGGCACTGAAGCTTTCTTT.

The chain couples TRBV18 to TRBJ2-1, with 7 bases matching TRBD1. Per the germline V gene, CDR1 is KGHSH and CDR2 is LQKENI. The CDR3 is made up of 13 amino acids. The V segment lost 3 bases and the J segment 7 bases; nucleotides outside the gene matches: 3. CDR3 in DNA: TGTGCCAGCTCACCCCAGACAGGGAATGAGCAGTTCTTC. It specifies CASSPQTGNEQFF.

The V call is TRBV6-6, the J call TRBJ2-5; TRBD1 is a possible D gene (6 bases). This CDR3 is built from 15 residues. V shed 7 bases and J shed 2 bases, with 17 bases lying between them. CDR1 is MNHNY and CDR2 is SVGAGI in the germline V gene (reference sequence). CDR3 DNA: TGTGCCAGCACCTCCTCGAGGGGGAAACAAGAGACCCAGTACTTC. Translated: CASTSSRGKQETQYF.

J is TRBJ2-1 and V is TRBV7-2, with a tentative D call TRBD1 (5 bases). The CDR3 covers 15 residues. Germline loops: CDR1 SGHTA, CDR2 FQGNSA. Trimming removed 2 bases at V and 3 bases at J, with 11 bases between. CDR3 in DNA: TGTGCCAGCAGCTTATTAGGACACATCTACAATGAGCAGTTCTTC. Residues: CASSLLGHIYNEQFF. Using reference TRBV7-2 and TRBJ2-1 for the parts outside the CDR3, the full variable domain is GAGVSQSPSNKVTEKGKDVELRCDPISGHTALYWYRQSLGQGLEFLIYFQGNSAPDKSGLPSDRFSAERTGGSVSTLTIQRTQQEDSAVYLCASSLLGHIYNEQFFGPGTRLTVL.

The genes are TRBV27 and TRBJ2-2, with D possibly matching TRBD2 (6 bases). Germline values: CDR1 MNHEY, CDR2 SMNVEV (reference sequence). The length of the CDR3 is 14 residues. The V end was cut by 2 bases, the J end by 7 bases, with 11 bases between. The CDR3 loop reads CASSLGGYRGELFF. In nucleotides, the CDR3 is TGTGCCAGCAGTTTAGGAGGGTATCGCGGGGAGCTGTTTTTT.

The chain combines TRBV11-2 with TRBJ2-1; perhaps TRBD2 as D (6 bases). V gave up 3 bases and J gave up 2 bases, with 11 bases separating them. Germline V CDR1 and CDR2: SGHAT, FQNNGV. CDR3 length: 15 amino acids. The CDR3 bases are TGTGCCAGCAGCTTGGGCGGGACTGCCTACAATGAGCAGTTCTTC. This translates into CASSLGGTAYNEQFF.

The chain recombines TRBV2 with TRBJ1-2; the D gene is possibly TRBD1 (5 bases). The ends were cut back, 3 bases at V and 8 bases at J, with 10 bases in the middle. The CDR3 spans 12 residues. From germline, CDR1 is SNHLY and CDR2 FYNNEI. CDR3: CASSDRAGGYTF. The CDR3 DNA sequence: TGTGCCAGCAGTGACAGGGCCGGAGGCTACACCTTC.

The V call is TRBV11-2, the J call TRBJ2-5; maybe TRBD1 (6 bases). The CDR3 sequence is 14 residues long. V was shortened by 1 base and J by 2 bases, with 8 bases between the two germline ends. Germline V gives CDR1 SGHAT, CDR2 FQNNGV. The CDR3 sequence: CASSLGTAQETQYF. The CDR3 nucleotides are TGTGCCAGCAGCTTAGGGACAGCTCAAGAGACCCAGTACTTC.

The V and J genes are TRBV28 and TRBJ1-1; unclear D gene. V dropped 4 bases and J dropped 3 bases, with 15 bases sitting between them. CDR1 and CDR2 from the germline V gene are MDHEN and SYDVKM. This CDR3 spans 15 amino acids. The CDR3 loop reads CASSSRTHGYTEAFF. CDR3 DNA: TGTGCCAGCAGTTCCCGGACTCATGGTTACACTGAAGCTTTCTTT.

The gene calls are TRBV28 and TRBJ2-1; 7 bases map to TRBD1. CDR1 and CDR2 (germline): MDHEN, SYDVKM. This CDR3 contains 17 residues. After removal of 1 base from V and 0 bases from J, the junction contained 6 bases not matched to a gene. CDR3 coding DNA: TGTGCCAGCAGTTTATTAGTTGGGACAGCCTCCTACAATGAGCAGTTCTTC. As protein: CASSLLVGTASYNEQFF.